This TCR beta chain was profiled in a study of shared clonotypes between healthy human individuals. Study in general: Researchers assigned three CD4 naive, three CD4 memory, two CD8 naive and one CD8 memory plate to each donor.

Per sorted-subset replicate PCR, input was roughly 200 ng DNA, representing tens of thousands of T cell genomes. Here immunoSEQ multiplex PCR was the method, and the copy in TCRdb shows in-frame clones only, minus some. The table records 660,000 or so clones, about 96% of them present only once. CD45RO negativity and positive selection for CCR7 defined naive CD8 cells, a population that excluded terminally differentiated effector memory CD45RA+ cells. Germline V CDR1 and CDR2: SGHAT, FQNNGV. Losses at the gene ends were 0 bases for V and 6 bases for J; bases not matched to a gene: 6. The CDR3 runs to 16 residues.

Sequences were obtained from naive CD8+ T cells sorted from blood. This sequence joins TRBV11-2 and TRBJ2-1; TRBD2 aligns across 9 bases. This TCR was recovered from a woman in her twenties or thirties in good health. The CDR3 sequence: CASSLDLAGVSNEQFF. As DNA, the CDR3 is TGTGCCAGCAGCTTAGACTTAGCGGGAGTCTCCAATGAGCAGTTCTTC.